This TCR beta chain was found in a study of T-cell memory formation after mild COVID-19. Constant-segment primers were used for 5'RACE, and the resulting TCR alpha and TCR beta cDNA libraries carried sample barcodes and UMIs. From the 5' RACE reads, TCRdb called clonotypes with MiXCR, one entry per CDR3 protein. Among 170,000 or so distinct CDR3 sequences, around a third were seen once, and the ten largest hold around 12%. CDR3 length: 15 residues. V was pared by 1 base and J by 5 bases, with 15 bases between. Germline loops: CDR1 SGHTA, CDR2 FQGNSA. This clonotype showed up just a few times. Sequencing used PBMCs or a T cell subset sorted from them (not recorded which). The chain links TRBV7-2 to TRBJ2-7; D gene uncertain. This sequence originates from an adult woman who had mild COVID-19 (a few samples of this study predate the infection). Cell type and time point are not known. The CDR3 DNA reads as TGTGCCAGCAGCTTAGGGGCCTTGCGGATAAACGAGCAGTACTTC. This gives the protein CASSLGALRINEQYF.